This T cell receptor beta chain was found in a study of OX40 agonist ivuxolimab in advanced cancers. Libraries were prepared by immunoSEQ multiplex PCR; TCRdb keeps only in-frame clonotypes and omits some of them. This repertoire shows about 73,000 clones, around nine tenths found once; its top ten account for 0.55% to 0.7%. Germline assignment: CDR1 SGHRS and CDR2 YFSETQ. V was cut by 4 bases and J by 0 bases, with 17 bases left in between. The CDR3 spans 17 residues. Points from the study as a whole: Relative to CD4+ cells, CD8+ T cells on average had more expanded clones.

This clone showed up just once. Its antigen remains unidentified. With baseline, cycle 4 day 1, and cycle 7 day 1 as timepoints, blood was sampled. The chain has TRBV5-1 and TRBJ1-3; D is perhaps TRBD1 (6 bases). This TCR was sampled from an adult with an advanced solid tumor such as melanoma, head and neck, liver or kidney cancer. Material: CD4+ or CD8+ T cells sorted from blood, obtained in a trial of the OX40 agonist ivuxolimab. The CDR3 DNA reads TGCGCCAGCAGCATGACAGTGGGGGCCCTCTCTGGAAACACCATATATTTT. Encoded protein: CASSMTVGALSGNTIYF.